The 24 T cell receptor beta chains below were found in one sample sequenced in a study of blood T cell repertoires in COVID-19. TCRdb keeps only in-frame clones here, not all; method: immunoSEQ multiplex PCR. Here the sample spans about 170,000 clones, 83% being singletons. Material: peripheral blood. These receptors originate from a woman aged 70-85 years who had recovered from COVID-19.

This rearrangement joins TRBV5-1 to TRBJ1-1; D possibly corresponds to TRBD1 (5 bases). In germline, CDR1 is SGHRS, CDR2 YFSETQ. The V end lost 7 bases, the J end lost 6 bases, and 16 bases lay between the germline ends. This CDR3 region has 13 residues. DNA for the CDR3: TGCGCCAGCTCCCGATACTCGGGGGCTGAAGCTTTCTTT. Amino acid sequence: CASSRYSGAEAFF.

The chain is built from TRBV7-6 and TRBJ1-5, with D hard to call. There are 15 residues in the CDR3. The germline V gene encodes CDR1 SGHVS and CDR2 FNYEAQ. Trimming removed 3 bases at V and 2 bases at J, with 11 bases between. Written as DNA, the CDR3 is TGTGCCAGCAGCTTGGGCCCGGGAGGCAATCAGCCCCAGCATTTT. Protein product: CASSLGPGGNQPQHF. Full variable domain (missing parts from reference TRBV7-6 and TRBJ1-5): GAGVSQSPRYKVTKRGQDVALRCDPISGHVSLYWYRQALGQGPEFLTYFNYEAQQDKSGLPNDRFSAERPEGSISTLTIQRTEQRDSAMYRCASSLGPGGNQPQHFGDGTRLSIL.

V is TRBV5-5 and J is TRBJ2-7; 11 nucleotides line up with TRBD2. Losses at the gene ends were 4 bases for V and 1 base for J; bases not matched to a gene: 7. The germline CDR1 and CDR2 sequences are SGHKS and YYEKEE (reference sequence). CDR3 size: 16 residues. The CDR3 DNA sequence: TGTGCCAGCAGCCCACAGGGACTAGCGGTTTCCTACGAGCAGTACTTC. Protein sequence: CASSPQGLAVSYEQYF.

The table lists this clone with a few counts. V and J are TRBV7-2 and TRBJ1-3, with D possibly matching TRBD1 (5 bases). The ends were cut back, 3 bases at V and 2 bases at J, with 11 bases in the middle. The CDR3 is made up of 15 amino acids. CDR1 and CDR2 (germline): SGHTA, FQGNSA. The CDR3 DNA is TGTGCCAGCAGCTTTGGGTCGGGGGCTGGAAACACCATATATTTT. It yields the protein CASSFGSGAGNTIYF.

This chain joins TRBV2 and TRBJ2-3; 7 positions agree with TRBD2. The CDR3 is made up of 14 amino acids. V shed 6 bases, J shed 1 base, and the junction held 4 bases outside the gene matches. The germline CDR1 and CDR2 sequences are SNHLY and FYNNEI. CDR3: CASRTGGGTDTQYF. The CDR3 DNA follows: TGTGCCAGCAGAACGGGGGGTGGCACAGATACGCAGTATTTT.

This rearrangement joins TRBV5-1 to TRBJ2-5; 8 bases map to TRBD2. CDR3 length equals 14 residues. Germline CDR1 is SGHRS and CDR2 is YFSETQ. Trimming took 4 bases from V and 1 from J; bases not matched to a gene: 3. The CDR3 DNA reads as TGCGCCAGCAGCCACGGGACTAGCCAAGAGACCCAGTACTTC. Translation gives CASSHGTSQETQYF.

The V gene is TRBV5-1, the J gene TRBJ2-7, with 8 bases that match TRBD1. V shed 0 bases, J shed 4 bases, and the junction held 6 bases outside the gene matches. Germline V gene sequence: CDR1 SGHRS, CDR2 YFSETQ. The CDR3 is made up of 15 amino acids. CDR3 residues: CASSLGGGQGYEQYF. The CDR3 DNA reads TGCGCCAGCAGCTTGGGGGGTGGACAGGGTTACGAGCAGTACTTC.

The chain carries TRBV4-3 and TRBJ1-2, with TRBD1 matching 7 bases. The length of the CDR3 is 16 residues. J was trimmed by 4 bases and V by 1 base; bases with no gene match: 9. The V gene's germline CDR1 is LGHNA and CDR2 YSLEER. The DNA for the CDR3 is TGCGCCAGCAGCCAAGGGGGTTTGGGACAGAGCTATGGCTACACCTTC. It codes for CASSQGGLGQSYGYTF.

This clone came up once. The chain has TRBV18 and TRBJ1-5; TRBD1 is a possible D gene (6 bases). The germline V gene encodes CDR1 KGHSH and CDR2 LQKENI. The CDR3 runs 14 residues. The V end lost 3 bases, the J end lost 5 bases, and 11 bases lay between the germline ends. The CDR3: CASSPDRTYQPQHF. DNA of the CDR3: TGTGCCAGCTCACCCGACAGGACTTATCAGCCCCAGCATTTT.

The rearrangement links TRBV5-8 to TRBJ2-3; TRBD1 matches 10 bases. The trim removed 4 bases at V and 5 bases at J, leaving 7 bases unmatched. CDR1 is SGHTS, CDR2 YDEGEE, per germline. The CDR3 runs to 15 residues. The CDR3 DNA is TGTGCCAGCAGCCCGGGACAGGGGAAGGGAGATACGCAGTATTTT. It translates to CASSPGQGKGDTQYF.

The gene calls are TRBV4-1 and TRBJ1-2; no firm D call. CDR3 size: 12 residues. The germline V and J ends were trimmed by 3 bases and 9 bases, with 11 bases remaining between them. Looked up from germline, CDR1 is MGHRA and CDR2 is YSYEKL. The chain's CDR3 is CASSQGRERYTF. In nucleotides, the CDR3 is TGCGCCAGCAGCCAGGGAAGGGAGCGCTACACCTTC.

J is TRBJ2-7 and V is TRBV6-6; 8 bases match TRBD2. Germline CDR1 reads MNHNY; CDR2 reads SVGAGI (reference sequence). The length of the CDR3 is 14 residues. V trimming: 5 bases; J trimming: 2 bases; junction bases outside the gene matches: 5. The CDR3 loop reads CASSNRAGAYEQYF. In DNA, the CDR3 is TGTGCCAGCAGTAACCGAGCGGGGGCCTACGAGCAGTACTTC.

The CDR3 DNA is TGTGCCATCAGTGAGTCAGGACAGGGGGCAATCCACGAGCAGTACTTC. Its protein product is CAISESGQGAIHEQYF. The chain joins TRBV10-3 to TRBJ2-7, with 11 bases identical to TRBD1. The trim removed 0 bases at V and 5 bases at J, leaving 6 bases unmatched. This CDR3 region has 16 residues. Germline CDR1 ENHRY, CDR2 SYGVKD.

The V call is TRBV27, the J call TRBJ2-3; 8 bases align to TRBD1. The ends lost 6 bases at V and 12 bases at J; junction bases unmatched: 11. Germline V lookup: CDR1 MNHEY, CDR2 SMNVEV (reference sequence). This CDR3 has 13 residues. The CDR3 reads CASSSNPTGAQYF. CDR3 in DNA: TGTGCCAGCAGCTCCAACCCGACAGGGGCCCAGTATTTT.

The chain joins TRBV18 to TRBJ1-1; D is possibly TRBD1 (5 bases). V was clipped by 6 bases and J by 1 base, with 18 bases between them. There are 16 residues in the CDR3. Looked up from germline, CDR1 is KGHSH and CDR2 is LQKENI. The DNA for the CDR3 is TGTGCCAGCTCCCCCCCCGGGGGGGGGACGAACACTGAAGCTTTCTTT. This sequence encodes CASSPPGGGTNTEAFF.

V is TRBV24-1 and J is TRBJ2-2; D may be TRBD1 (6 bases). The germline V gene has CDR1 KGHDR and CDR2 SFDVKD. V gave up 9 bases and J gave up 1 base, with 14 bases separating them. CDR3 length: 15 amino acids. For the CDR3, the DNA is TGTGCCACCGCGGACAGTCGGGTGAACACCGGGGAGCTGTTTTTT. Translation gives CATADSRVNTGELFF.

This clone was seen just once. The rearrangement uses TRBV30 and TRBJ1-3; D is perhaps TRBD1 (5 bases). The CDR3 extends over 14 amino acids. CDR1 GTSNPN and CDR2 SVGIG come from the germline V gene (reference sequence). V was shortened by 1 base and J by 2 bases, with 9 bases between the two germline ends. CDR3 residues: CAWSGAGTGNTIYF. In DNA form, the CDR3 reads TGTGCCTGGAGTGGAGCAGGGACTGGAAACACCATATATTTT.

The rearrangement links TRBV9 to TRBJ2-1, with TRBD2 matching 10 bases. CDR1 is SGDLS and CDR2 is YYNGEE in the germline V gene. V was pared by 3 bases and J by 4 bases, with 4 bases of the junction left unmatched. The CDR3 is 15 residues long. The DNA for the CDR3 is TGTGCCAGCAGCGAGAGCGGGGGGGCATACAATGAGCAGTTCTTC. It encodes CASSESGGAYNEQFF.

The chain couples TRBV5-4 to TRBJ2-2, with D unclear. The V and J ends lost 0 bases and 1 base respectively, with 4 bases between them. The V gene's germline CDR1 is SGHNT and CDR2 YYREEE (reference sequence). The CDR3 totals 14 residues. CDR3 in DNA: TGTGCCAGCAGCTTGGGGCAGAACACCGGGGAGCTGTTTTTT. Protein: CASSLGQNTGELFF.

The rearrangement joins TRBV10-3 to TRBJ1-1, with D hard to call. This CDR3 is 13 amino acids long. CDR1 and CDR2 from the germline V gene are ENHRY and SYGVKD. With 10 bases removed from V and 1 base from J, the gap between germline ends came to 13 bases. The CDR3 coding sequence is TGTGCCACCGTGTTTAGTGGGAACACTGAAGCTTTCTTT. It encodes CATVFSGNTEAFF.

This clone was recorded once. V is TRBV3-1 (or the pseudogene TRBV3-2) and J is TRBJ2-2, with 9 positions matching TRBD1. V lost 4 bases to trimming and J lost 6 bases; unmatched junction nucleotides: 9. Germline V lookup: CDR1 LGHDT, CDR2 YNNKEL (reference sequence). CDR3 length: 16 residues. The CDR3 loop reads CASSLTGGGLPGELFF. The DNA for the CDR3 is TGTGCCAGCAGCCTAACAGGGGGCGGGTTGCCCGGGGAGCTGTTTTTT.

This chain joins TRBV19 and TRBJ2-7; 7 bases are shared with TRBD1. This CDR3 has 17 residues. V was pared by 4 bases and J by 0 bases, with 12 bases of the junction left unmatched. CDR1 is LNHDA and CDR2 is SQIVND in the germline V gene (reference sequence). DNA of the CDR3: TGTGCCAGTAGTACTATGCATGGGACAGTCCGCTCCTACGAGCAGTACTTC. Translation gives CASSTMHGTVRSYEQYF.

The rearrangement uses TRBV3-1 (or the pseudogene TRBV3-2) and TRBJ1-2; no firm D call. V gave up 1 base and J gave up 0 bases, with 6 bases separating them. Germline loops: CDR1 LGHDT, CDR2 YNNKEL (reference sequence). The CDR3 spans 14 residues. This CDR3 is CASSQGGANYGYTF. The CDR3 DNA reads TGTGCCAGCAGCCAAGGTGGAGCTAACTATGGCTACACCTTC.

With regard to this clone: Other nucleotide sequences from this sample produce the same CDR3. CDR3 coding DNA: TGCGCCAGCAGCTTGGGGACAGGGGGCTACGAGCAGTACTTC. This codes for CASSLGTGGYEQYF. The J gene is TRBJ2-7, the V gene TRBV5-1; 10 bases align to TRBD1. Germline assignment: CDR1 SGHRS and CDR2 YFSETQ. This CDR3 has 14 residues. The V segment lost 0 bases and the J segment 3 bases; nucleotides outside the gene matches: 0.